The rows below give T cell receptor beta chains drawn from one sample of a study of PD-L1 blockade in urothelial cancer. Profiling relied on immunoSEQ multiplex PCR, and the TCRdb table lists in-frame clones only, not all of them. The sample lists approximately 20,000 clones; around 90% were seen once. The sample in question was PBMCs, obtained around atezolizumab (anti-PD-L1) treatment. Receptor source: a woman in her sixties with urothelial cancer. The CDR3 runs from the conserved cysteine through the conserved F or W. The order of the fields is D gene, V gene, J gene, clone size, CDR3 protein, CDR3 DNA. D genes are given only for firm matches. Only part of the rows carry a size: once, few, many, or a class if the clone is expanded.

D: TRBD2; V: TRBV5-1; J: TRBJ2-5; size: .; CDR3: CASSPGLAGEETQYF; DNA: TGCGCCAGCAGCCCGGGACTAGCGGGAGAGGAGACCCAGTACTTC
D: .; V: TRBV11-3; J: TRBJ2-3; size: .; CDR3: CASSPSHGTSTDTQYF; DNA: TGTGCCAGCAGCCCCTCTCACGGGACTAGCACAGATACGCAGTATTTT
D: .; V: TRBV5-4; J: TRBJ1-1; size: .; CDR3: CASSPGGRIEAFF; DNA: TGTGCCAGCAGCCCCGGGGGACGGATTGAAGCTTTCTTT
D: TRBD1; V: TRBV19; J: TRBJ2-7; size: .; CDR3: CASSTGQGASYEQYF; DNA: TGTGCCAGTAGTACCGGACAGGGGGCCTCCTACGAGCAGTACTTC
D: TRBD1; V: TRBV10-3; J: TRBJ1-2; size: .; CDR3: CAISEWDSTYGYTF; DNA: TGTGCCATCAGTGAGTGGGACAGTACTTATGGCTACACCTTC
D: TRBD2; V: TRBV28; J: TRBJ2-3; size: .; CDR3: CASSFRGSSTDTQYF; DNA: TGTGCCAGCAGTTTCCGCGGGAGCTCCACAGATACGCAGTATTTT
D: TRBD2; V: TRBV9; J: TRBJ2-2; size: .; CDR3: CASSPGLARTGELFF; DNA: TGTGCCAGCAGCCCCGGACTAGCCCGAACCGGGGAGCTGTTTTTT
D: .; V: TRBV5-1; J: TRBJ2-1; size: .; CDR3: CASSPTVPGVGDNEQFF; DNA: TGCGCCAGCAGCCCCACGGTGCCGGGAGTCGGCGACAATGAGCAGTTCTTC
D: TRBD2; V: TRBV11-3; J: TRBJ2-3; size: .; CDR3: CASSLVGGSTDTQYF; DNA: TGTGCCAGCAGCTTAGTCGGGGGGAGCACAGATACGCAGTATTTT
D: TRBD2; V: TRBV27; J: TRBJ2-5; size: .; CDR3: CASSFRQGSLPRGGQETQYF; DNA: TGTGCCAGCAGTTTTCGTCAGGGTTCTTTACCCCGGGGGGGCCAAGAGACCCAGTACTTC
D: .; V: TRBV5-1; J: TRBJ2-3; size: .; CDR3: CASSPTSPTVTQYF; DNA: TGCGCCAGCAGCCCAACTTCCCCTACAGTTACGCAGTATTTT
D: .; V: TRBV7-6; J: TRBJ1-1; size: .; CDR3: CASRSGTQNTEAFF; DNA: TGTGCCAGCAGGTCCGGGACACAGAACACTGAAGCTTTCTTT
D: TRBD1; V: TRBV28; J: TRBJ1-5; size: .; CDR3: CASNLGTAKFQPQHF; DNA: TGTGCCAGCAATCTGGGGACAGCGAAATTTCAGCCCCAGCATTTT
D: TRBD1; V: TRBV5-1; J: TRBJ2-5; size: .; CDR3: CASSSTGWGETQYF; DNA: TGCGCCAGCAGCTCGACAGGGTGGGGAGAGACCCAGTACTTC
D: .; V: TRBV19; J: TRBJ1-2; size: .; CDR3: CASSIRNIANYGYTF; DNA: TGTGCCAGTAGTATCCGAAACATCGCTAACTATGGCTACACCTTC
D: .; V: TRBV5-6; J: TRBJ2-7; size: .; CDR3: CASSSPGHTDRSSYEQYF; DNA: TGTGCCAGCAGCTCGCCGGGACACACCGACAGATCCTCCTACGAGCAGTACTTC
D: TRBD2; V: TRBV5-4; J: TRBJ2-1; size: .; CDR3: CASSHGTSGSYNEQFF; DNA: TGTGCCAGCAGCCATGGGACTAGCGGCTCCTACAATGAGCAGTTCTTC
D: TRBD1; V: TRBV10-3; J: TRBJ2-3; size: .; CDR3: CAISKDRNTDTQYF; DNA: TGTGCCATCAGCAAGGACAGGAACACAGATACGCAGTATTTT
D: .; V: TRBV20-1; J: TRBJ2-7; size: .; CDR3: CSAIRSYEQYF; DNA: TGCAGTGCTATCCGCTCCTACGAGCAGTACTTC
D: TRBD1; V: TRBV27; J: TRBJ2-1; size: .; CDR3: CASRWGQANNEQFF; DNA: TGTGCCAGCAGATGGGGACAGGCCAACAATGAGCAGTTCTTC
D: .; V: TRBV2; J: TRBJ2-6; size: .; CDR3: CASREQGSGANVLTF; DNA: TGTGCCAGCAGGGAACAGGGTTCTGGGGCCAACGTCCTGACTTTC
D: TRBD2; V: TRBV4-1; J: TRBJ2-1; size: .; CDR3: CASSQPRSSGRVSYNEQFF; DNA: TGCGCCAGCAGCCAACCGCGCTCTAGCGGGAGGGTGAGCTACAATGAGCAGTTCTTC
D: TRBD1; V: TRBV5-1; J: TRBJ2-2; size: once; CDR3: CASSQRQGGNTGELFF; DNA: TGCGCCAGCAGCCAACGACAGGGGGGGAATACCGGGGAGCTGTTTTTT
D: .; V: TRBV7-9; J: TRBJ1-2; size: .; CDR3: CASSGRTNPGYTF; DNA: TGTGCCAGCAGTGGACGGACTAATCCGGGCTACACCTTC
D: TRBD1; V: TRBV28; J: TRBJ1-1; size: .; CDR3: CASSLNQGARTEAFF; DNA: TGTGCCAGCAGTTTAAATCAGGGGGCACGCACTGAAGCTTTCTTT
D: TRBD1; V: TRBV7-9; J: TRBJ1-1; size: .; CDR3: CASRSTGGGFEAFF; DNA: TGTGCCAGCAGGTCAACAGGGGGCGGATTTGAAGCTTTCTTT
D: .; V: TRBV27; J: TRBJ1-5; size: few; CDR3: CASSSYNQPQHF; DNA: TGTGCCAGCAGTTCCTACAATCAGCCCCAGCATTTT
D: TRBD2; V: TRBV9; J: TRBJ2-3; size: .; CDR3: CASSVAGGPVDTQYF; DNA: TGTGCCAGCAGCGTAGCGGGAGGGCCGGTAGATACGCAGTATTTT
D: .; V: TRBV4-3; J: TRBJ2-7; size: .; CDR3: CASSQDWDTLYEQYF; DNA: TGCGCCAGCAGCCAAGATTGGGACACGTTGTACGAGCAGTACTTC
D: .; V: TRBV28; J: TRBJ1-2; size: .; CDR3: CASCRDYYGYTF; DNA: TGTGCCAGCTGCAGGGATTACTATGGCTACACCTTC
D: TRBD2; V: TRBV11-2; J: TRBJ2-1; size: .; CDR3: CASRSGTSGIREQFF; DNA: TGTGCCAGCAGGTCAGGGACTAGCGGGATCAGAGAGCAGTTCTTC
D: TRBD1; V: TRBV5-1; J: TRBJ2-7; size: .; CDR3: CASSLNTGVYEQYF; DNA: TGCGCCAGCAGCCTTAACACAGGGGTCTACGAGCAGTACTTC
D: TRBD2; V: TRBV5-1; J: TRBJ2-7; size: .; CDR3: CASSSGTSGYEQYF; DNA: TGCGCCAGCAGTTCCGGGACTAGCGGCTACGAGCAGTACTTC
D: .; V: TRBV7-9; J: TRBJ2-7; size: .; CDR3: CASSLGLAGPNYEQYF; DNA: TGTGCCAGCAGCTTAGGGTTGGCGGGACCAAACTACGAGCAGTACTTC
D: .; V: TRBV30; J: TRBJ2-1; size: few; CDR3: CAWSFGRRGEQFF; DNA: TGTGCCTGGAGCTTTGGGCGTAGGGGTGAGCAGTTCTTC
D: .; V: TRBV27; J: TRBJ2-1; size: .; CDR3: CASRTGKGEQFF; DNA: TGTGCCAGCAGAACAGGGAAGGGTGAGCAGTTCTTC
D: .; V: TRBV30; J: TRBJ1-4; size: .; CDR3: CAWGEQGREKLFF; DNA: TGTGCCTGGGGAGAACAGGGCAGAGAAAAACTGTTTTTT
D: .; V: TRBV7-7; J: TRBJ2-5; size: .; CDR3: CASSLGLRETQYF; DNA: TGTGCTAGCAGCTTAGGACTCCGAGAGACCCAGTACTTC
D: TRBD2; V: TRBV30; J: TRBJ2-7; size: .; CDR3: CAWSEVGRTPEQYF; DNA: TGTGCCTGGAGTGAGGTCGGGAGGACACCCGAGCAGTACTTC
D: TRBD1; V: TRBV19; J: TRBJ1-2; size: few; CDR3: CASTPADRELYGYTF; DNA: TGTGCCAGTACCCCGGCCGACAGGGAACTGTATGGCTACACCTTC
D: .; V: TRBV28; J: TRBJ2-7; size: .; CDR3: CASRSPRGTPKTERYEQYF; DNA: TGTGCCAGCAGATCCCCTCGGGGGACGCCCAAGACGGAACGATACGAGCAGTACTTC